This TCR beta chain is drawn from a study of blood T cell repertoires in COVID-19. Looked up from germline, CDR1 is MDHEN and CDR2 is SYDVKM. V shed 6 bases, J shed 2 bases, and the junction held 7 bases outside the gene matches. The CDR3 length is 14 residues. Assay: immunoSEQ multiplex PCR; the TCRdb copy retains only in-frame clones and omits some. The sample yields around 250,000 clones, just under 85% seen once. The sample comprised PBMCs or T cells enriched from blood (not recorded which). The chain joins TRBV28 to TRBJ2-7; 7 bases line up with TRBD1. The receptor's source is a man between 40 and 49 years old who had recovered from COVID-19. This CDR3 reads CASRPLGTAYEQYF. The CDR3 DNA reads TGTGCCAGCAGGCCCCTTGGGACAGCCTACGAGCAGTACTTC.